This is a list of T cell receptor beta chains from one sample in a study of spatial heterogeneity in lung cancer. TCRdb independently ran MiXCR on the 5' RACE reads; one entry per CDR3 protein. The sample lists roughly 2,000 distinct CDR3 sequences; less than 45% were seen once. Specimen: lung tumor tissue, collected at surgery. Receptors were obtained from a male donor with early-stage non-small cell lung cancer. Each CDR3 is given with its conserved first and last residue. D genes are given only for firm matches. The size entry is marked missing in some rows and otherwise reads once, few, many or a size class.

TGCGCCAGCAGCCAAGATAGAGGCGGAGCAGGTTATGGCTACACCTTC CASSQDRGGAGYGYTF NA NA TRBJ1-2 TRBV4-3
TGTGCCAGCAGCAGCCGGGACAAGAACTATGGCTACACCTTC CASSSRDKNYGYTF medium-sized NA TRBJ1-2 TRBV7-2
TGCAGTGCTACTCGCAGCGGGAGTCTTTCCTACGAGCAGTACTTC CSATRSGSLSYEQYF NA TRBD2 TRBJ2-7 TRBV20-1
TGCGCCAGCGAACAGGGAGGTACCGGGGAGCTGTTTTTT CASEQGGTGELFF medium-sized NA TRBJ2-2 TRBV5-1
TGTGCCAGCAGCACCGGGACAGGGGGCTTTCAGCCCCAGCATTTT CASSTGTGGFQPQHF NA TRBD1 TRBJ1-5 TRBV6-5
TGTGCCAGCAGTACCGGGGCAAGTTTCGTATCAGAGACCCAGTACTTC CASSTGASFVSETQYF medium-sized NA TRBJ2-5 TRBV6-1
TGTGCCAGCAGTCTAGACCACGGGACTTTCTCCTACGAGCAGTACTTC CASSLDHGTFSYEQYF medium-sized NA TRBJ2-7 TRBV28
TGTGCCAGCAGTACTCCGGGACAGGGGGAGTCAGAGACCCAGTACTTC CASSTPGQGESETQYF NA TRBD1 TRBJ2-5 TRBV28
TGTGCCAGCGGATCACAGCTCTACGAGCAGTACTTC CASGSQLYEQYF large NA TRBJ2-7 TRBV7-2
TGTGCCAGCAGTCTTTTGGGGGACAGGGAGACCCAGTACTTC CASSLLGDRETQYF NA TRBD1 TRBJ2-5 TRBV12-3/TRBV12-4
TGTGCCAGCAGTCCAGGATCCCAAGAGACCCAGTACTTC CASSPGSQETQYF large NA TRBJ2-5 TRBV28
TGTGCCAGCAGTGAAGAAGGCGGCGCTTACGAGCAGTACTTC CASSEEGGAYEQYF NA NA TRBJ2-7 TRBV2
TGCAGCGTTGAAGCGGACCGGGGTATCTATGAGCAGTTCTTC CSVEADRGIYEQFF NA NA TRBJ2-1 TRBV29-1
TGTGCCAGCAGGGGACTAGCGGCACCCGGGGCAGATACGCAGTATTTT CASRGLAAPGADTQYF many TRBD2 TRBJ2-3 TRBV27
TGTGCCAGCAGTTTTGGCGGGAGCAGATGGTACGAGCAGTACTTC CASSFGGSRWYEQYF medium-sized TRBD2 TRBJ2-7 TRBV28
TGTGCCAGCAGTTACTCGGGAGGACTGGGCGGAGAGACCCAGTACTTC CASSYSGGLGGETQYF many NA TRBJ2-5 TRBV6-6
TGCAGTGCTACGACTAGCGGGAATGGCGAGTTCTTC CSATTSGNGEFF medium-sized TRBD2 TRBJ2-1 TRBV20-1
TGTGCCAGCAGCTGGGCCCTACAGGGTACCAAGTACGAGCAGTACTTC CASSWALQGTKYEQYF medium-sized NA TRBJ2-7 TRBV7-9
TGTGCCAGCAGTCAACTAGCGGGAGTCGATGCGGATACGCAGTATTTT CASSQLAGVDADTQYF NA TRBD2 TRBJ2-3 TRBV12-3/TRBV12-4
TGTGCCAGCAGCTTAGATGAGAGCGGCACAGATACGCAGTATTTT CASSLDESGTDTQYF NA NA TRBJ2-3 TRBV11-2
TGTGCCAGCAGCCTCCCCCCGGGAGGGCCCTCTGAGACCCAGTACTTC CASSLPPGGPSETQYF NA TRBD2 TRBJ2-5 TRBV7-7
TGCGCCAGCAGCGCGCCCGGCTCCTACGAGCAGTACTTC CASSAPGSYEQYF many NA TRBJ2-7 TRBV5-1
TGTGCCAGTACCCCCGGGAGGGTTGGCTACACCTTC CASTPGRVGYTF NA NA TRBJ1-2 TRBV19
TGCAGCGTTCTGGGCGCGGGGGCCCCTAGAGATACGCAGTATTTT CSVLGAGAPRDTQYF medium-sized NA TRBJ2-3 TRBV29-1
TGTGCCAGCAGTTACTCGTTCGACAGGGCGGGCTACACCTTC CASSYSFDRAGYTF medium-sized TRBD1 TRBJ1-2 TRBV6-2/TRBV6-3
TGTGCCAGCAGCGAAGATCCAGGGAAAAGCTACGAGCAGTACTTC CASSEDPGKSYEQYF NA NA TRBJ2-7 TRBV3-1
TGTGCCAGCAGTTCCTGGGACAGGGGGCCCGAGCAGTACTTC CASSSWDRGPEQYF many TRBD1 TRBJ2-7 TRBV28
TGTGCCAGCAGTCCACGGAAGGAAGGAGGCTACACCTTC CASSPRKEGGYTF many NA TRBJ1-2 TRBV6-6
TGCAGCGTTGACATTAGCGGGGGGTACAATGAGCAGTTCTTC CSVDISGGYNEQFF large TRBD2 TRBJ2-1 TRBV29-1
TGTGCCAGCCCAACCTCACAGAGATCCTCTGGAAACACCATATATTTT CASPTSQRSSGNTIYF few NA TRBJ1-3 TRBV21-1
TGCAGTGCTAGAGATCGTCTAGGTGAAGCTTTCTTT CSARDRLGEAFF NA NA TRBJ1-1 TRBV20-1
TGCAGTGCCCCGGACAGGGCTAACACCGGGGAGCTGTTTTTT CSAPDRANTGELFF medium-sized TRBD1 TRBJ2-2 TRBV20-1
TGTGCCAGCAGCTTAGGGGGCAGGATGAACACTGAAGCTTTCTTT CASSLGGRMNTEAFF few NA TRBJ1-1 TRBV13
TGTGCCATCAGTTCAAGGGAAGGGGACGAGCAGTACTTC CAISSREGDEQYF medium-sized NA TRBJ2-7 TRBV10-3
TGTGCCAGCAGTTCGGAGCGACAGGGGCCCACCTACTACGAGCAGTACTTC CASSSERQGPTYYEQYF few TRBD1 TRBJ2-7 TRBV27
TGCAGTGCTAGAGATCAGTTTCGGGATGGTAATTCACCCCTCCACTTT CSARDQFRDGNSPLHF once NA TRBJ1-6 TRBV20-1
TGTGCCAGCAGTCCGCGGGGTAGGGAGAAGTACTTC CASSPRGREKYF once NA TRBJ2-5 TRBV6-6
TGTGCCAGCAGTTTGTTAGCGGGACCCCAGTTCTTC CASSLLAGPQFF NA TRBD2 TRBJ2-1 TRBV12-3/TRBV12-4
TGTGCCAGCAGTTACGGGGAGAACAATGAGCAGTTCTTC CASSYGENNEQFF NA NA TRBJ2-1 TRBV6-2/TRBV6-3
TGTGCCAGCAGCTTGGACAATCAGCCCCAGCATTTT CASSLDNQPQHF few NA TRBJ1-5 TRBV5-5
TGTGCCAGCAGTGAGATAGTCTCCTACGAGCAGTACTTC CASSEIVSYEQYF NA NA TRBJ2-7 TRBV25-1
TGCAGTGCTAGTCTAGCGGGAGTGGCCGAGCAGTACTTC CSASLAGVAEQYF NA TRBD2 TRBJ2-7 TRBV20-1
TGTGCCAGCAGTTTAGGGCCTTACCAAGAGACCCAGTACTTC CASSLGPYQETQYF NA NA TRBJ2-5 TRBV12-3/TRBV12-4
TGTGCCAGCAGCTTGTCCCAGTCCATGAACACTGAAGCTTTCTTT CASSLSQSMNTEAFF NA NA TRBJ1-1 TRBV5-5
TGTGCCAGCAGCCCACTAGCGGGTGTGGTAGACAATGAGCAGTTCTTC CASSPLAGVVDNEQFF medium-sized TRBD2 TRBJ2-1 TRBV7-8
TGTGCCTGGAGTCGAATCCAAGTGACCCAGTACTTC CAWSRIQVTQYF medium-sized NA TRBJ2-5 TRBV30
TGTGCCAGCAGACCCACCGGGACTAGCGGGAGGGAGTACTTC CASRPTGTSGREYF medium-sized TRBD2 TRBJ2-4 TRBV12-3/TRBV12-4
TGCAGTGCTAGAGATCTAGCGGGGGAATCCTACAATGAGCAGTTCTTC CSARDLAGESYNEQFF NA TRBD2 TRBJ2-1 TRBV20-1
TGCGCCAGGACAAGGCTGGAGCAGTTCTTC CARTRLEQFF medium-sized NA TRBJ2-1 TRBV23-1